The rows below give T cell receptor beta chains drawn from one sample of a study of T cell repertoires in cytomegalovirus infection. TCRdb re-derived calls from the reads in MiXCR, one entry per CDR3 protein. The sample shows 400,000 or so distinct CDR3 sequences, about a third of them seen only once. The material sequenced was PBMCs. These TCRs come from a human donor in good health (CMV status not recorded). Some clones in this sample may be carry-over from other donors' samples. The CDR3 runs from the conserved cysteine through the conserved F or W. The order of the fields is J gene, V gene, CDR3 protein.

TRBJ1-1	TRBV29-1	CSAQGQYNTEAFF
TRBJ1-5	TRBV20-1	CSAEDRQIWPQHF
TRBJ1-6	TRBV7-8	CASSLVTGFPLHF
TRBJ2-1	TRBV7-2	CASSLGPDLGLGEQFF
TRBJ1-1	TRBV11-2	CASSLVLGVNTEAFF
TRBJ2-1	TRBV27	CASTSGSGRNEQFF
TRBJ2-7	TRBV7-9	CASSPRTSNTYEQYF
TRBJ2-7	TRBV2	CASIRGDGPTHEQYF
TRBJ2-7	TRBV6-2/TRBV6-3	CASSNRDPGTYEQYF
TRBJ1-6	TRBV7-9	CASSLSRGTSFVNSPLHF
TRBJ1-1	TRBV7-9	CASSFSGSTEAFF
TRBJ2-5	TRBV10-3	CAISDQVSQETQYF
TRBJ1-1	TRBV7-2	CASSLTGKLDTEAFF
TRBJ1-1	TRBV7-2	CASRQVPNTEAFF
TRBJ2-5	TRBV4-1	CASSQDATFPQETQYF
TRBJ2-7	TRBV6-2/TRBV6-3	CASSDRGVGEQYF
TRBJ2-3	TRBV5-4	CASSGGLFRTDTQYF
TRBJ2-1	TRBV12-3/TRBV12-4	CASGLAGVEGQFF
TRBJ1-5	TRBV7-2	CASSSLGTYSNQPQHF
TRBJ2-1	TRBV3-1	CASSQLGGYEQFF
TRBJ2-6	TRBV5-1	CASSPRQGAAGANVLTF
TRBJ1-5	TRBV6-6	CASSYRGAQGQPQHF
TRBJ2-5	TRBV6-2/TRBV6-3	CASSRPNRGPETQYF
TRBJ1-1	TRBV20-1	CSAITGRHTEAFF
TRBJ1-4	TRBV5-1	CASSLDRDNEKLFF
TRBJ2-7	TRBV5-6	CASSLVLPTGGASNEQYF
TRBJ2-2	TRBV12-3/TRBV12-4	CASSLGAVTGELFF
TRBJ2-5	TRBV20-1	CSAPPGQETQYF
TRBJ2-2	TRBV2	CASRPRYSDANTGELFF
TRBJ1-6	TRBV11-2	CASSLAAGVGSYNSPLHF
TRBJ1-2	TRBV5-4	CASSNPVIHYGYTF
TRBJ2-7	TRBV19	CASSMTGLGYEQYF
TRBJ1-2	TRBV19	CASSMGRLTDGYTF
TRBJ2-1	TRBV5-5	CASSRPTWNEQFF
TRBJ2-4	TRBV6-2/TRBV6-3	CASRNSGDPSGNIQYF
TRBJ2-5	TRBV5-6	CASSFALEKETQYF
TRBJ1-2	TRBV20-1	CSAREDTWGYTF
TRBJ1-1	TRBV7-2	CASSYAPGQGNTEAFF
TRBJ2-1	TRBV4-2	CASSPLAGYNEQFF
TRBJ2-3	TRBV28	CASSTFWGESTDTQYF
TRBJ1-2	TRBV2	CASSEGTTYGYTF
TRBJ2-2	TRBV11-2	CASSPRTPSGELGELFF
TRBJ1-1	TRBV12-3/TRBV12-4	CASRSDRGPEAFF